This entry features one T cell receptor beta chain sequence. Its specificity is unknown. These data belong to a study of radiotherapy plus CTLA-4 blockade in lung cancer. Points from the study as a whole: Dynamics of early blood T cell clones, together with interferon-beta, were reportedly the best predictors of response.

V dropped 2 bases and J dropped 5 bases, with 10 bases sitting between them. The length of the CDR3 is 14 residues. CDR1 SNHLY and CDR2 FYNNEI come from the germline V gene. Assay used: immunoSEQ multiplex PCR; TCRdb lists only in-frame clones, some missing. Among approximately 98,000 clones listed, roughly four fifths were seen once. The rearrangement uses TRBV2 and TRBJ1-5, with D hard to call. The sequence was obtained from a human donor with non-small cell lung cancer who had a partial response to radiotherapy plus ipilimumab. This specimen was peripheral blood, taken from a patient treated with radiotherapy plus ipilimumab. The CDR3 DNA reads as TGTGCCAGCAGTGAATTACAGTGGGATCAGCCCCAGCATTTT. Protein sequence: CASSELQWDQPQHF.